This TCR beta chain was retrieved from a study of T cells in Graves' hyperthyroidism and ophthalmopathy. Study findings and constraints: Most clonotypes expanded in thyroid above 0.001 were likewise present in blood.

Using RNA transcripts as the source, TCR beta CDR3 regions were amplified. The HTBI set primed first-round TCR CDR3 RT-PCR. From the multiplex PCR reads, TCRdb called clonotypes with MiXCR, one entry per CDR3 protein. This table holds some 180,000 distinct CDR3 sequences, less than 20% found once. Trimming took 4 bases from V and 5 from J, leaving 15 bases between them. Germline V gene sequence: CDR1 SGDLS, CDR2 YYNGEE. This CDR3 has 15 residues. Notes on this clonotype: What it binds is not known.

This clonotype was obtained from a woman aged 50 to 60 with Graves' hyperthyroidism. This chain connects TRBV9 to TRBJ1-4; D is unclear. Source material: blood. CDR3 loop: CASSPRPNENEKLFF. CDR3 DNA: TGTGCCAGCAGCCCCCGACCAAACGAGAATGAAAAACTGTTTTTT.